The 16 T cell receptor beta chains presented below share a single source sample, sequenced in a study of human T cells and chemical hapten exposure. Time point described: patch test 1, 2 weeks after DPC sensitization. Treatment defined: therapeutic diphenylcyclopropenone sensitization with weekly scalp DPC. TCRdb independently ran MiXCR on the RACE reads; one entry per CDR3 protein. The table includes approximately 340,000 distinct CDR3 sequences, 5.5% to 8% detected once. This sample comprised whole blood, obtained in connection with sensitization to the hapten diphenylcyclopropenone (DPC). Every receptor here comes from a young woman with alopecia areata. Some clones in this sample may be carry-over from other donors' samples.

The V and J genes are TRBV7-8 and TRBJ1-4; D call uncertain. Germline loops: CDR1 SGHVS, CDR2 FQNEAQ. The V and J ends lost 1 base and 0 bases respectively, with 12 bases between them. CDR3 length equals 17 residues. Here the CDR3 DNA reads TGTGCCAGCAGCTTAGAGCGTGGCGGGGCAACTAATGAAAAACTGTTTTTT. It is translated as CASSLERGGATNEKLFF.

The rearrangement joins TRBV29-1 to TRBJ1-1, with no clear D. V lost 7 bases, J lost 10 bases, and 19 bases lay in between. This CDR3 contains 12 residues. Germline V gene lookup returns CDR1 SQVTM and CDR2 ANQGSEA. CDR3 residues: CSGHVGSEGAFF. For the CDR3, the DNA is TGCAGCGGTCACGTGGGCTCCGAGGGAGCTTTCTTT.

This clonotype was recorded at least ten times. This sequence joins TRBV7-2 and TRBJ2-2; 8 bases align to TRBD1. This CDR3 has 15 amino acids. Germline assignment: CDR1 SGHTA and CDR2 FQGNSA. V lost 6 bases and J lost 4; bases outside the gene matches: 7. The CDR3 nucleotides read TGTGCCAGCAGGTCCAGGGGGCAGGGCACCGGGGAGCTGTTTTTT. Translation gives CASRSRGQGTGELFF.

In this sample, this clonotype turned up a few times. CDR3 in amino acids: CASSPTPATAGLLNYGYTF. In DNA, the CDR3 is TGTGCCAGCAGTCCTACCCCAGCGACAGCAGGCCTTCTAAACTATGGCTACACCTTC. The chain couples TRBV2 to TRBJ1-2, with a possible D match to TRBD1 (5 bases). The germline V and J ends were trimmed by 5 bases and 2 bases, with 27 bases remaining between them. CDR1 is SNHLY, CDR2 FYNNEI, per germline. The CDR3 consists of 19 residues.

This clonotype was seen many times. The gene calls are TRBV2 and TRBJ2-7, with D perhaps matching TRBD1 (5 bases). The CDR3 loop spans 13 amino acids. The germline gives CDR1 SNHLY, CDR2 FYNNEI. The chain's CDR3 is CASTADKSYEQYF. The DNA of the CDR3 is TGTGCTTCGACTGCGGACAAGTCCTACGAGCAGTACTTC.

The chain employs TRBV28 and TRBJ1-6; no firm D call. Trimming stripped 5 bases from V and 6 bases from J, with 8 bases between. This CDR3 is 13 amino acids long. Germline lookup yields CDR1 MDHEN and CDR2 SYDVKM. The CDR3 bases are TGTGCCAGCAGTGTTGGACTTAATTCACCCCTCCACTTT. Its translation: CASSVGLNSPLHF.

This clonotype turned up a few times. The chain joins TRBV6-5 to TRBJ2-3, with D maybe TRBD1 (6 bases). Germline values: CDR1 MNHEY, CDR2 SVGAGI. This CDR3 is 15 amino acids long. V lost 2 bases and J lost 0, with 9 bases in between. CDR3 bases: TGTGCCAGCAGTTACGAGGGGGTCAGCACAGATACGCAGTATTTT. It translates to CASSYEGVSTDTQYF.

DNA for the CDR3: TGTGCCAGCAGTTTCTTCAGGGGCCCCTATGGCTACACCTTC. Translation: CASSFFRGPYGYTF. The chain is built from TRBV6-2 or TRBV6-3 and TRBJ1-2, with D possibly being TRBD1 (6 bases). The CDR3 spans 14 residues. Germline V gives CDR1 MNHEY, CDR2 SVGEGT. The V end lost 4 bases, the J end lost 4 bases, and 13 bases lay between the germline ends.

The sample holds many counts of this clonotype. The V and J genes are TRBV28 and TRBJ2-3; D not resolved. V was cut by 4 bases and J by 1 base, with 12 bases left in between. Germline V gene data show CDR1 as MDHEN and CDR2 as SYDVKM. The CDR3 loop spans 15 amino acids. Here the CDR3 reads CASSSTVGRTDTQYF. The CDR3 DNA is TGTGCCAGCAGTTCGACGGTGGGCCGCACAGATACGCAGTATTTT.

In its sample, this clonotype was seen a few times. CDR3 nucleotide sequence: TGTGCCAGCAGTTACTCTGACAGGGCTGGAAACACCATATATTTT. Its protein product is CASSYSDRAGNTIYF. The V call is TRBV6-5, the J call TRBJ1-3; TRBD1 agrees at 7 bases. J lost 2 bases, V lost 0 bases, and 1 base had no gene match. The CDR3 loop spans 15 amino acids. Germline loops: CDR1 MNHEY, CDR2 SVGAGI.

This clonotype has just a few counts. This sequence joins TRBV5-1 and TRBJ2-5, with a possible D match to TRBD2 (5 bases). CDR3 length: 12 amino acids. Trimming shortened V by 4 bases and J by 4 bases, and 8 bases separated the two germline ends. Per germline, CDR1 SGHRS and CDR2 YFSETQ. The CDR3 sequence: CASSIGGETQYF. The CDR3 DNA follows: TGCGCCAGCAGCATTGGAGGAGAGACCCAGTACTTC.

This clonotype was recorded at least ten times. The V gene is TRBV5-6, the J gene TRBJ2-2; possible D gene TRBD1, 6 bases. The CDR3 is 15 residues long. Germline V gene sequence: CDR1 SGHDT, CDR2 YYEEEE. V was shortened by 4 bases and J by 5 bases, with 15 bases between the two germline ends. CDR3 DNA: TGTGCCAGCAGCGCAACAGGGTTGTGGACCGGGGAGCTGTTTTTT. This gives the protein CASSATGLWTGELFF.

At least ten counts were recorded for this clonotype. This chain joins TRBV11-1 and TRBJ2-5, with D tentatively TRBD1 (5 bases). The V gene's germline CDR1 is SGHAT and CDR2 FQDESV (reference sequence). The CDR3 runs 14 residues. Trimming removed 5 bases from V and 4 bases from J, with 14 bases in between. CDR3 in DNA: TGTGCCAGCAGCAAAAGTGGGGCCGGAGAGACCCAGTACTTC. It codes for CASSKSGAGETQYF.

This clonotype turned up a few times. V usage is TRBV5-6 and J usage is TRBJ2-3; no reliable D call. Germline assignment: CDR1 SGHDT and CDR2 YYEEEE. V lost 4 bases and J lost 4, with 13 bases in between. The CDR3 covers 14 residues. The CDR3 sequence is CASSPTPAPDTQYF. The CDR3 DNA reads TGTGCCAGCAGCCCGACACCCGCCCCAGATACGCAGTATTTT.

The rearrangement uses TRBV7-2 and TRBJ2-3; tentative D call: TRBD2 (5 bases). The CDR3 spans 16 residues. With 3 bases removed from V and 6 bases from J, the gap between germline ends came to 19 bases. CDR1 is SGHTA and CDR2 is FQGNSA in the germline V gene. CDR3 sequence: CASSFISVLVVDTQYF. The CDR3 nucleotides are TGTGCCAGCAGCTTTATTAGCGTGCTCGTAGTCGATACGCAGTATTTT.

This clonotype was found many times. The V call is TRBV24-1, the J call TRBJ2-3; D is unresolved. The CDR3 covers 13 residues. V lost 3 bases to trimming and J lost 1 base, with 4 bases between them. Germline V gene sequence: CDR1 KGHDR, CDR2 SFDVKD. The CDR3 spells CATSDARTDTQYF. The CDR3 nucleotides read TGTGCCACCAGTGATGCTCGCACAGATACGCAGTATTTT.